This TCR beta chain is from a study of cytomegalovirus exposure and HLA in healthy donors. This clone was counted a few times. The antigen is undetermined. Germline CDR1 and CDR2: KGHSH and LQKENI. J was trimmed by 4 bases and V by 3 bases; bases with no gene match: 7. CDR3 length: 16 residues. Study results and caveats: 87-base-pair reads could not separate some V segments, including TRBV6-2 and TRBV6-3. By a later analysis, the bulk of CMV-associated TCR beta chains appeared HLA-restricted.

A multiplex PCR was run with 60 Vbeta primers and 13 Jbeta primers. Libraries were prepared by immunoSEQ multiplex PCR; TCRdb keeps only in-frame clonotypes and omits some of them. The sample records 150,000 to 250,000 clones, approximately 85% being singletons. This TCR derives from a girl aged 10 to 17 in good health and CMV-seropositive. The sample consisted of PBMCs. V and J are TRBV18 and TRBJ1-5; TRBD1 matches 9 bases. The CDR3 spells CASSPNGQGINQPQHF. The CDR3 DNA follows: TGTGCCAGCTCACCGAATGGACAGGGGATTAATCAGCCCCAGCATTTT.